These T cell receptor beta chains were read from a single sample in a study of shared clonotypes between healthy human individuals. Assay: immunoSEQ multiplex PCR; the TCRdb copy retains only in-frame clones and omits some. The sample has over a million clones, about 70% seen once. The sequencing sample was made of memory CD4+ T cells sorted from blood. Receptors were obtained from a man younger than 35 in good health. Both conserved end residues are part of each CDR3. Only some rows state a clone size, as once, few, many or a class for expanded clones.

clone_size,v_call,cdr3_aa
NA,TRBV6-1,CASSEAAGGYRNSPLHF
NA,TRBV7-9,CASRKGQGDEKLFF
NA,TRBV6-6,CASSYGTTYEQYF
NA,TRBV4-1,CASSQVGLAGQFF
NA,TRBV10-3,CAISGKGAASYEQYF
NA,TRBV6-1,CASNLRMNTEAFF
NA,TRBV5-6,CASSPDRDDYEQYF
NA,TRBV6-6,CASSPRTGARNQPQHF
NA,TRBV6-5,CASSYSGVSNQPQHF
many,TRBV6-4,CASSDSSIGQGGGYTF
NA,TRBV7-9,CASSSGTGLSPLHF
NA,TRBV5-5,CASSLGGTGTSHEQYF
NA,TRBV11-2,CASSLDIGGTDTQYF
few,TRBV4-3,CASSQMGESTEAFF
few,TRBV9,CASSVSPGTAYEQYF
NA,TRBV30,CAYSGGIQETQYF
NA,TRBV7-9,CASSVKTGRGDYGYTF
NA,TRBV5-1,CASSLTPGGNIQYF
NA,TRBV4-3,CASSQDLRNTDTQYF
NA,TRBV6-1,CASLRTERNSPLHF
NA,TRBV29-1,CSVYRGGNTGELFF
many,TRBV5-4,CASSHESGSRNEQFF
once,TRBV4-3,CASSQDAHLAGVSNEQFF
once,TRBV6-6,CASSRDRDTEAFF
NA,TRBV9,CASSALSGSDEQYF
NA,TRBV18,CASSPPWTGTYEQYF
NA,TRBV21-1,CASDLKRTRQSTDTQYF
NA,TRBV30,CAWNGQGVEQYF
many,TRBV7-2,CASSLDGDRYQPQHF
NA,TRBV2,CASSGTERNEQFF
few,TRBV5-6,CASSLLGEVYGYTF
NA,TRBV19,CASSIQGVNTDTQYF
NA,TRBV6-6,CASSYPNEQFF
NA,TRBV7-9,CASSLAGPGSTGELFF
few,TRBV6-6,CASSTQTLGSPLHF
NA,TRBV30,CAWSVRGGRETQYF
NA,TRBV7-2,CASKSQPTGPTDTQYF
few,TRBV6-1,CASGLAASTDTQYF
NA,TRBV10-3,CAISPEEGEKLFF
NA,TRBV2,CASRDGGNEQFF
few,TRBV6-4,CASSENRGEKLFF
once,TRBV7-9,CASSPRDSSYEQYF
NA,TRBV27,CASSFRTGNTEAFF
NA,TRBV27,CASSFNGENYGYTF
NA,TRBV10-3,CAIRLPDRWGEQFF
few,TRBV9,CASSVAIGATDTQYF
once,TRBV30,CAGHWTRGKNEQFF
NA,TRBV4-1,CASSLGTGNTDTQYF
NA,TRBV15,CATSRKVFETQYF
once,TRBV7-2,CASSLLGDRVNTGELFF
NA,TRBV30,CAWRVKELLNSPLHF
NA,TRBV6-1,CASSRMDYYGYTF
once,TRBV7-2,CASSLRSGSGNTIYF
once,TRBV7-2,CASSTWTSGSYNEQFF
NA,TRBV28,CASRPRDRYYGYTF